A single sample gave rise to the 12 T cell receptor beta chains below, sequenced in a study of blood T cells in healthy people across ages. Next came a second PCR, run for about 7 to 11 cycles, which used a sample-barcoded 5' primer along with a J-beta primer mix. Using its own MiXCR run on the 5' RACE reads, TCRdb lists one record per CDR3 protein. The table has approximately 800,000 distinct CDR3 sequences, more than 20% seen once. The data were also submitted as part of a second study, on T cells of mothers and their children.

Sequencing was performed on blood. The receptors originated from a boy younger than 18 in good health.

This clonotype showed up many times. V is TRBV7-2 and J is TRBJ2-7, with D hard to call. This CDR3 is built from 14 residues. V was cut by 1 base and J by 0 bases, with 7 bases left in between. Germline-derived CDR1 and CDR2 are SGHTA and FQGNSA. CDR3 nucleotide sequence: TGTGCCAGCAGCTTAGATGGCGGCTCCTACGAGCAGTACTTC. It encodes CASSLDGGSYEQYF.

The gene calls are TRBV11-2 and TRBJ1-1; no clear D gene. Germline loops: CDR1 SGHAT, CDR2 FQNNGV. CDR3 length: 15 amino acids. With 5 bases removed from V and 0 bases from J, the gap between germline ends came to 13 bases. Here the CDR3 reads CASSPGPGLNTEAFF. The CDR3 coding sequence is TGTGCCAGCAGCCCTGGTCCCGGATTGAACACTGAAGCTTTCTTT.

The table lists this clonotype with many counts. The chain joins TRBV4-3 to TRBJ2-6; D might be TRBD2 (6 bases). With 0 bases removed from V and 4 bases from J, the gap between germline ends came to 10 bases. The CDR3 is 16 amino acids. Germline lookup yields CDR1 LGHNA and CDR2 YSLEER. Written as DNA, the CDR3 is TGCGCCAGCAGCCAAGAGGAGGGTTCCGGGGCCAACGTCCTGACTTTC. Amino acids: CASSQEEGSGANVLTF.

The CDR3 spells CASRSFGDEQFF. The CDR3 DNA reads TGTGCCAGCAGATCTTTTGGGGATGAGCAGTTCTTC. The chain employs TRBV7-9 and TRBJ2-1; D remains unclear. The germline gives CDR1 SEHNR, CDR2 FQNEAQ (reference sequence). The V end was cut by 6 bases, the J end by 8 bases, with 11 bases between. This CDR3 is built from 12 residues.

V usage is TRBV2 and J usage is TRBJ2-3; no reliable D call. This CDR3 comprises 14 residues. Looked up from germline, CDR1 is SNHLY and CDR2 is FYNNEI. V gave up 7 bases and J gave up 1 base, with 12 bases separating them. CDR3 sequence reads: CASIDTGGTDTQYF. CDR3 DNA: TGTGCCAGCATTGATACGGGTGGCACAGATACGCAGTATTTT.

This clonotype was found a few times. The chain couples TRBV2 to TRBJ2-7; 8 bases agree with TRBD1. This CDR3 has 14 amino acids. Germline V gene data show CDR1 as SNHLY and CDR2 as FYNNEI. V gave up 2 bases and J gave up 3 bases; unmatched junction bases: 3. CDR3 DNA sequence: TGTGCCAGCAGTGAACAGGGGGCAAACTACGAGCAGTACTTC. It codes for CASSEQGANYEQYF.

This clonotype was counted between two and nine times. J is TRBJ2-1 and V is TRBV28; the D gene is possibly TRBD2 (6 bases). V was shortened by 3 bases and J by 6 bases, with 15 bases between the two germline ends. The CDR3 is 15 residues long. Germline lookup yields CDR1 MDHEN and CDR2 SYDVKM. CDR3 sequence: CASSFPAGESNEQFF. In DNA form, the CDR3 reads TGTGCCAGCAGTTTCCCAGCGGGTGAATCCAATGAGCAGTTCTTC.

The sample holds one count of this clonotype. This chain connects TRBV7-9 to TRBJ1-2; D is unresolved. CDR3 length: 13 amino acids. The ends were cut back, 1 base at V and 3 bases at J, with 6 bases in the middle. CDR1 is SEHNR, CDR2 FQNEAQ, per germline (reference sequence). The CDR3, as DNA: TGTGCCAGCAGCTTAGACCCCTACTATGGCTACACCTTC. Its translation is CASSLDPYYGYTF.

A word on this clonotype: Compared with germline, one end of the junction differs, possibly owing to a read error. The CDR3 spells CASSLEEPLEKLFF. CDR3 sequence (DNA): TGCGCCAGCAGCTTGGAGGAGCCCCTCGAAAAACTATTTTTT. V gene TRBV5-1 combines with J gene TRBJ1-4; D remains unclear. This CDR3 comprises 14 residues. Germline lookup yields CDR1 SGHRS and CDR2 YFSETQ.

As to this clonotype: One end of the junction does not line up with germline, which may come from a read error. V usage is TRBV30 and J usage is TRBJ2-7, with 7 bases lining up with TRBD1. From germline, CDR1 is GTSNPN and CDR2 SVGIG (reference sequence). The CDR3 length is 14 residues. The CDR3 here is CAWSVGQAIYEQCF. The CDR3 nucleotides are TGTGCCTGGAGTGTCGGACAGGCCATCTACGAGCAGTGCTTC.

CDR3 protein: CASSPETSGANVLTF. The CDR3 DNA sequence: TGCGCCAGCAGCCCCGAAACATCTGGGGCCAACGTCCTGACTTTC. The J gene is TRBJ2-6, the V gene TRBV4-3, with D hard to call. Between the trimmed V and J ends, which lost 4 bases and 1 base, there was a span of 8 bases. This CDR3 comprises 15 residues. The V gene's germline CDR1 is LGHNA and CDR2 YSLEER.

Ten or more counts support this clonotype. The V gene is TRBV29-1, the J gene TRBJ2-7; 10 nucleotides match TRBD1. Germline CDR1 and CDR2: SQVTM and ANQGSEA. The CDR3 is 12 amino acids. Trimming at V came to 6 bases and at J to 2 bases, leaving 1 base not matched to a gene. The CDR3 DNA is TGCAGCGTGGGGACAGGGGCCTACGAGCAGTACTTC. This translates into CSVGTGAYEQYF.